This passage covers 7 T cell receptor beta chains from one sample sequenced in a study of Graves' ophthalmopathy and Graves' hyperthyroidism. CDR3 regions of TCR beta were amplified from RNA transcripts. First-round RT-PCR with HTBI primers preceded a second-round multiplex PCR. Using its own MiXCR run on the multiplex PCR reads, TCRdb lists one record per CDR3 protein. Counted here are around 340,000 distinct CDR3 sequences, 17% occurring once; the ten biggest clones make up over 9%. The sample was peripheral blood. Receptor source: an adult man with Graves' ophthalmopathy.

In this sample, this clonotype turned up many times. V is TRBV20-1 and J is TRBJ2-7; 9 bases agree with TRBD2. This CDR3 has 15 residues. V trimming: 3 bases; J trimming: 0 bases; junction bases outside the gene matches: 6. CDR1 and CDR2 from the germline V gene are DFQATT and SNEGSKA (reference sequence). In DNA, the CDR3 is TGCAGTGCTAGTCGGCTAGCGGGGAACTCCTACGAGCAGTACTTC. Encoded protein: CSASRLAGNSYEQYF.

This clonotype was observed many times. The chain carries TRBV20-1 and TRBJ2-7; 7 bases fit TRBD1. Germline CDR1 DFQATT, CDR2 SNEGSKA (reference sequence). This CDR3 region has 14 residues. V shed 0 bases, J shed 2 bases, and the junction held 4 bases outside the gene matches. DNA for the CDR3: TGCAGTGCTAGAGACTTACAGGGGACCTACGAGCAGTACTTC. Translating gives CSARDLQGTYEQYF.

This clonotype has at least ten counts. The rearrangement uses TRBV5-1 and TRBJ1-6; TRBD1 is a possible D gene (6 bases). V lost 0 bases to trimming and J lost 5 bases, with 12 bases between them. The V gene's germline CDR1 is SGHRS and CDR2 YFSETQ. The CDR3 covers 16 residues. The CDR3 nucleotides are TGCGCCAGCAGCTTGGAGTCCAGGGGTAATAATTCACCCCTCCACTTT. Encoded protein: CASSLESRGNNSPLHF.

This clonotype showed up many times. V usage is TRBV7-2 and J usage is TRBJ2-6; 9 bases map to TRBD2. Unmatched junction bases numbered 11, after V lost 5 bases and J lost 0 bases. CDR3 size: 19 residues. Germline V gene lookup returns CDR1 SGHTA and CDR2 FQGNSA. CDR3 loop: CASSPVTSGYLSGANVLTF. The CDR3 DNA reads TGTGCCAGCAGCCCAGTGACTAGCGGATATCTCTCTGGGGCCAACGTCCTGACTTTC. The variable domain in full, with the rest retrieved from reference TRBV7-2 and TRBJ2-6, is GAGVSQSPSNKVTEKGKDVELRCDPISGHTALYWYRQSLGQGLEFLIYFQGNSAPDKSGLPSDRFSAERTGGSVSTLTIQRTQQEDSAVYLCASSPVTSGYLSGANVLTFGAGSRLTVL.

In its sample, this clonotype was seen many times. The CDR3 is CASSQSSYEQYF. The CDR3, as DNA: TGTGCCAGCAGCCAAAGCTCCTACGAGCAGTACTTC. The gene calls are TRBV12-3 or TRBV12-4 and TRBJ2-7; no definite D call. Trimming took 6 bases from V and 0 from J, leaving 6 bases between them. The CDR3 spans 12 residues.

This clonotype has ten or more counts. The chain joins TRBV6-2 or TRBV6-3 to TRBJ1-1; 9 bases fit TRBD1. Germline trimming cut 6 bases from V and 5 bases from J; bases unmatched to any gene: 7. Germline CDR1 reads MNHEY; CDR2 reads SVGEGT. The CDR3 is made up of 14 amino acids. The CDR3, as DNA: TGTGCCAGCAGCCCCGGGACAGGGCCAACTGAAGCTTTCTTT. This encodes CASSPGTGPTEAFF.

The rearrangement links TRBV28 to TRBJ2-7, with 8 bases matching TRBD1. The CDR3 is 16 amino acids. V gave up 5 bases and J gave up 3 bases; unmatched junction bases: 12. The germline V gene encodes CDR1 MDHEN and CDR2 SYDVKM. Here the CDR3 reads CASSTPGQVKVYEQYF. CDR3 nucleotide sequence: TGTGCCAGCAGTACCCCGGGACAGGTTAAGGTCTACGAGCAGTACTTC.